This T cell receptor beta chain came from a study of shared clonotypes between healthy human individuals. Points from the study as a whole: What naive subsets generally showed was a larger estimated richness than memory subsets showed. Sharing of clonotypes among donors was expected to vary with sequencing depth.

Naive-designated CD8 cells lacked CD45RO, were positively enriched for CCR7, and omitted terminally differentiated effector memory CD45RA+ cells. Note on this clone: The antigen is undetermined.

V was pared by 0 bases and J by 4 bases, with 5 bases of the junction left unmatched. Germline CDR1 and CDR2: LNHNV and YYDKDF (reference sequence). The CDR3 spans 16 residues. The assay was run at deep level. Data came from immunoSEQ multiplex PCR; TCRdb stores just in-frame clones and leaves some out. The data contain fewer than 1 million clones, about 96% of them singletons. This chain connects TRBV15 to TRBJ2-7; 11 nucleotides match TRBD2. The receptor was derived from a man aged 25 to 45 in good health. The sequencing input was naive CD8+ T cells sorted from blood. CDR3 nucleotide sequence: TGTGCCACCAGCAGAGATCCTAGCGGGAGGAGGTACGAGCAGTACTTC. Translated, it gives CATSRDPSGRRYEQYF.